This T cell receptor beta chain originates from a study of human T cells and chemical hapten exposure. The trim removed 7 bases at V and 2 bases at J, leaving 5 bases unmatched. The CDR3 spans 14 residues. This clonotype showed up just a few times. In TCRdb, the RACE reads were re-called with MiXCR into one record per CDR3 protein. The sample shows tens of thousands of distinct CDR3 sequences, 10% to 15% of them seen only once. As for time point: patch test 3, about 24 weeks after DPC sensitization. Sample treatment: therapeutic diphenylcyclopropenone sensitization with weekly scalp DPC. Researchers sampled blood before each patch test went on.

This sequence was found in a woman aged 45-60 years with alopecia areata. Some clones in this sample may be carry-over from other donors' samples. The material sequenced was whole blood, taken in connection with sensitization to the hapten diphenylcyclopropenone (DPC). This sequence joins TRBV12-3 or TRBV12-4 and TRBJ1-1; TRBD1 matches at 9 bases. The CDR3 sequence: CASTGTGINTEAFF. In nucleotides, the CDR3 is TGTGCCAGCACCGGGACAGGGATCAACACTGAAGCTTTCTTT.